These T cell receptor beta chains were read from a single sample in a study of graft-versus-host responses after intestinal transplantation. Repertoires were generated with immunoSEQ multiplex PCR, while TCRdb's copy carries only in-frame clones and drops some. The repertoire consists of some 110,000 clones, with 90% occurring once and the leading ten covering 0.15% to 0.2%. Their specific antigens are unknown. Sequencing was performed on unstimulated CD4+ T cells sorted from spleen or lymph node cells, taken before intestinal transplant. These receptor sequences come from a human donor who received an intestinal transplant. The CDR3 runs from the conserved cysteine through the conserved F or W. Fields, in order: V gene, D gene, clone size, J gene, CDR3 length, CDR3 DNA, CDR3 protein. A D gene is named only where the DNA matches it firmly. Size values are once, few and many counts, or a class for expanded clones, and some rows have none.

TRBV5-4	-	-	TRBJ2-5	13	TGTGCCAGCAGCTTGGCTAGGGGGGAGACCCAGTACTTC	CASSLARGETQYF
TRBV5-1	TRBD2	-	TRBJ2-1	14	TGCGCCAGCAGCAATAGCGGGGGGTACAATGAGCAGTTCTTC	CASSNSGGYNEQFF
TRBV9	-	-	TRBJ1-6	14	TGTGCCAGCAGCGTAGCGCGCGGGGGCTCACCCCTCCACTTT	CASSVARGGSPLHF
TRBV7-7	-	-	TRBJ1-2	15	TGTGCCAGCAGCCCCCTACCGATAACTAACTATGGCTACACCTTC	CASSPLPITNYGYTF
TRBV11-2	TRBD1	-	TRBJ2-6	17	TGTGCCAGCAGCAGGGACAGGGTGCTCTCTGGGGCCAACGTCCTGACTTTC	CASSRDRVLSGANVLTF
TRBV28	TRBD1	-	TRBJ2-1	11	TGTGCCAGCAGAGGGGGCCGTGAGCAGTTCTTC	CASRGGREQFF
TRBV15	TRBD2	once	TRBJ2-2	16	TGTGCCACCAGCAGAGATCGGCGCGGGGGGACCGGGGAGCTGTTTTTT	CATSRDRRGGTGELFF
TRBV6-6	-	-	TRBJ2-7	15	TGTGCCAGCAGCCCTAATCAGGGGATTAAGAGCGAGCAGTACTTC	CASSPNQGIKSEQYF
TRBV18	TRBD1	-	TRBJ2-7	15	TGTGCCAGCTCGCCATCGACAGGGATTACCTACGAGCAGTACTTC	CASSPSTGITYEQYF
TRBV10-3	TRBD1	-	TRBJ2-3	15	TGTGCCATCACGAGGGGGCCTGAATACACAGATACGCAGTATTTT	CAITRGPEYTDTQYF
TRBV5-1	TRBD2	-	TRBJ2-3	15	TGCGCCAGCAGCTTTAGCGGGAGCCTCACAGATACGCAGTATTTT	CASSFSGSLTDTQYF
TRBV11-2	-	-	TRBJ1-1	11	TGTGCCAGCAGCCGGGGCACTGAAGCTTTCTTT	CASSRGTEAFF
TRBV11-3	TRBD1	-	TRBJ2-1	16	TGTGCCAGCAGCTTACGAGGGACAGGGGGGGACAATGAGCAGTTCTTC	CASSLRGTGGDNEQFF
TRBV11-2	-	-	TRBJ1-2	15	TGTGCCAGCAGCTTATATCGGGGAGGCCTCTATGGCTACACCTTC	CASSLYRGGLYGYTF
TRBV2	-	-	TRBJ1-1	15	TGTGCCAGCAGTGAAAGGCGGCAGGGGAACACTGAAGCTTTCTTT	CASSERRQGNTEAFF
TRBV10-3	TRBD1	-	TRBJ1-1	13	TGTGCCATCAGTCGACAGGGGGACACTGAAGCTTTCTTT	CAISRQGDTEAFF
TRBV5-8	TRBD1	-	TRBJ1-5	16	TGTGCCAGCAGCTGGGACAGGGGTAAGAGCAATCAGCCCCAGCATTTT	CASSWDRGKSNQPQHF
TRBV2	TRBD1	-	TRBJ2-2	14	TGTGCCAGCAGGAAGGACAGGGACACCGGGGAGCTGTTTTTT	CASRKDRDTGELFF
TRBV6-5	-	-	TRBJ2-1	13	TGTGCCAGCAATGGAGGGGCAAACAATGAGCAGTTCTTC	CASNGGANNEQFF
TRBV11-2	-	-	TRBJ1-1	15	TGTGCCAGCATCCTAAGTAAGGGGCTGGGGACTGAAGCTTTCTTT	CASILSKGLGTEAFF
TRBV7-9	TRBD1	-	TRBJ1-5	15	TGTGCCAGCAACTCTGCTGGGACAGGGGACCAGCCCCAGCATTTT	CASNSAGTGDQPQHF
TRBV29-1	-	few	TRBJ1-1	12	TGCAGCGTTCCCCTCGCGGGGGGTGAGGCTTTCTTT	CSVPLAGGEAFF
TRBV5-1	TRBD2	-	TRBJ2-1	19	TGCGCCAGCAGCTCAAATTCACGAGGGACTAGCGGCACCTACAATGAGCAGTTCTTC	CASSSNSRGTSGTYNEQFF
TRBV30	-	-	TRBJ1-3	15	TGTGCCTGGACCCCGGGACTGAGCTCTGGAAACACCATATATTTT	CAWTPGLSSGNTIYF
TRBV6-5	TRBD1	-	TRBJ1-5	15	TGTGCCAGCAGTCGGGACAGGTCCATCAATCAGCCCCAGCATTTT	CASSRDRSINQPQHF
TRBV18	TRBD1	-	TRBJ1-1	17	TGTGCCAGCTCACCCTTGACAGGGGGCGCTTGGAACACTGAAGCTTTCTTT	CASSPLTGGAWNTEAFF
TRBV14	TRBD2	-	TRBJ2-1	20	TGTGCCAGCAGCCTCCGACTAGCGGGGGGAACCATCAGCTCCTACAATGAGCAGTTCTTC	CASSLRLAGGTISSYNEQFF
TRBV18	TRBD1	-	TRBJ1-3	21	TGTGCCAGCTCACCACTACCTTTGGTTAGACAGGGCGTCGACTCTGGAAACACCATATATTTT	CASSPLPLVRQGVDSGNTIYF
TRBV9	-	-	TRBJ2-7	15	TGTGCCAGCAGCCTGAGCCCCGATTTGCGATACGAGCAGTACTTC	CASSLSPDLRYEQYF
TRBV7-2	TRBD1	-	TRBJ2-7	14	TGTGCCAGCAGCACACGGACAGGAGACTACGAGCAGTACTTC	CASSTRTGDYEQYF
TRBV6-5	TRBD1	-	TRBJ2-7	13	TGTGCCAGCAAGGACAGGGGGCGCGGCGAGCAGTACTTC	CASKDRGRGEQYF
TRBV28	TRBD1	-	TRBJ1-1	14	TGTGCCAGCAGGTACAGGGGAAAGAGCACTGAAGCTTTCTTT	CASRYRGKSTEAFF
TRBV19	TRBD1	once	TRBJ2-3	14	TGTGCCGCCCGGGACAGGGGGGGGACAGATACGCAGTATTTT	CAARDRGGTDTQYF
TRBV6-5	-	few	TRBJ1-6	15	TGTGCCAGCAGTTACTCGGGGCAGGACGGTTCACCCCTCCACTTT	CASSYSGQDGSPLHF
TRBV11-2	TRBD2	-	TRBJ2-7	16	TGTGCCAGCAGCTTATCACCGGTACTAGCGTACTACGAGCAGTACTTC	CASSLSPVLAYYEQYF
TRBV11-2	-	-	TRBJ2-1	14	TGTGCCAGCAGCTGGGGGGGGGCCGGGTATGAGCAGTTCTTC	CASSWGGAGYEQFF
TRBV19	TRBD1	-	TRBJ2-5	16	TGTGCCAGTAGTATAACGCCGGGACAGGGAAGGGAGACCCAGTACTTC	CASSITPGQGRETQYF